The 6 T cell receptor beta chains below come from one sample, sequenced in a study of T cell responses to AZD1222 COVID-19 vaccine. The protocol was immunoSEQ multiplex PCR, while the TCRdb copy is restricted to in-frame clones and leaves out a portion. The data hold 150,000 or so clones, with approximately 92% observed a single time. The sequencing used peripheral blood, collected on day 0 of AZD1222 vaccination. The source is an adult in good health.

The V call is TRBV24-1, the J call TRBJ2-3, with 9 bases identical to TRBD1. CDR1 and CDR2 from the germline V gene are KGHDR and SFDVKD. Germline trimming cut 6 bases from V and 0 bases from J; bases unmatched to any gene: 6. This CDR3 region has 16 residues. DNA of the CDR3: TGTGCCACCAGTCATCGGGACAGGGCAAGCACAGATACGCAGTATTTT. Its protein product is CATSHRDRASTDTQYF.

This clone turned up a few times. The chain joins TRBV5-4 to TRBJ2-7, with D possibly being TRBD2 (6 bases). CDR1 and CDR2 (germline): SGHNT, YYREEE (reference sequence). The CDR3 has 14 amino acids. Trimming removed 4 bases at V and 7 bases at J, with 18 bases between. The CDR3 here is CASSGMDGAGEQYF. The CDR3 region has the DNA TGTGCCAGCAGCGGTATGGACGGTGCGGGGGAGCAGTACTTC.

The chain is built from TRBV15 and TRBJ2-5, with D possibly called TRBD1 or TRBD2 (6 bases each). The germline V and J ends were trimmed by 0 bases and 1 base, with 9 bases remaining between them. The CDR3 covers 15 residues. Germline V lookup: CDR1 LNHNV, CDR2 YYDKDF (reference sequence). The CDR3: CATSRDPGAQETQYF. The CDR3, as DNA: TGTGCCACCAGCAGAGATCCGGGGGCCCAAGAGACCCAGTACTTC.

CDR3 loop: CASSLNVRSGTDTQYF. DNA of the CDR3: TGTGCCAGCAGCTTAAATGTACGAAGTGGCACAGATACGCAGTATTTT. The chain employs TRBV7-9 and TRBJ2-3; no clear D gene. CDR3 size: 16 residues. The V gene's germline CDR1 is SEHNR and CDR2 FQNEAQ (reference sequence). The ends were cut back, 2 bases at V and 1 base at J, with 13 bases in the middle.

The chain uses TRBV10-2 and TRBJ2-1; D might be TRBD1 (5 bases). This CDR3 has 15 amino acids. V lost 2 bases and J 3 bases, leaving 11 bases between the germline ends. Germline lookup yields CDR1 WSHSY and CDR2 SAAADI. This CDR3 is CASSEAQTDYNEQFF. In DNA, the CDR3 is TGCGCCAGCAGTGAGGCCCAGACAGACTACAATGAGCAGTTCTTC.

The chain uses TRBV3-1 (or the pseudogene TRBV3-2) and TRBJ1-1; TRBD1 aligns across 7 bases. This CDR3 is 15 amino acids long. The trim removed 1 base at V and 4 bases at J, leaving 6 bases unmatched. CDR1 is LGHDT and CDR2 is YNNKEL in the germline V gene (reference sequence). This chain's CDR3 is CASSQGTGRATEAFF. CDR3 coding DNA: TGTGCCAGCAGCCAAGGGACAGGCCGGGCCACTGAAGCTTTCTTT.